The next 28 T cell receptor beta chains were all read from a single sample in a study of blood T cell repertoires in COVID-19. Sequencing was performed with immunoSEQ multiplex PCR; in TCRdb, only in-frame clones are kept and a portion is missing. Of 55,000 to 65,000 clones detected, around 83% appear once; the ten largest clones hold 5.6%. Sequencing input: peripheral blood. The receptor set was obtained from a woman aged 55-70 years with acute or convalescent COVID-19.

The CDR3 loop reads CSVATGGSSPLHF. The CDR3 DNA reads as TGCAGCGTAGCTACAGGGGGCAGTTCACCCCTCCACTTT. The chain links TRBV29-1 to TRBJ1-6, with 9 nucleotides matching TRBD1. CDR1 and CDR2 (germline): SQVTM, ANQGSEA. The trim removed 6 bases at V and 9 bases at J, leaving 6 bases unmatched. The CDR3 contains 13 residues.

The chain links TRBV2 to TRBJ1-5; no reliable D call. The CDR3 has 14 amino acids. Trimming shortened V by 4 bases and J by 1 base, and 8 bases separated the two germline ends. Germline V gene lookup returns CDR1 SNHLY and CDR2 FYNNEI. CDR3 coding DNA: TGTGCCAGCAGTGTGAGGGTCAGCAATCAGCCCCAGCATTTT. Its protein is CASSVRVSNQPQHF.

This clone is a singleton in its sample. DNA of the CDR3: TGTGCCAGCAGTGACAGGAGGGGCTACACCTTC. It encodes CASSDRRGYTF. This rearrangement joins TRBV6-1 to TRBJ1-2, with D hard to call. The V and J ends lost 3 bases and 8 bases respectively, with 7 bases between them. In germline, CDR1 is MNHNS, CDR2 SASEGT. The CDR3 runs 11 residues.

The chain recombines TRBV2 with TRBJ2-3, with D possibly matching TRBD1 (5 bases). Germline CDR1 and CDR2: SNHLY and FYNNEI. Trimming left V 6 bases short and J 0 bases short, with 10 bases between. The CDR3 is made up of 14 amino acids. Here the CDR3 DNA reads TGTGCCAGCAGCGGACAACTTAGCACAGATACGCAGTATTTT. Translating gives CASSGQLSTDTQYF.

The J gene is TRBJ1-6, the V gene TRBV9; 7 positions agree with TRBD1. Germline CDR1 reads SGDLS; CDR2 reads YYNGEE. This CDR3 spans 17 amino acids. Losses at the gene ends were 4 bases for V and 8 bases for J; bases not matched to a gene: 15. The CDR3 region has the DNA TGTGCCAGCAGCCCTGGCGGGGGGAGGGGGCCTGATTCACCCCTCCACTTT. Protein: CASSPGGGRGPDSPLHF.

The chain recombines TRBV5-6 with TRBJ1-5; 8 positions agree with TRBD1. The J segment lost 3 bases and the V segment lost 4 bases, leaving 6 bases of the junction unmatched. Germline CDR1 SGHDT, CDR2 YYEEEE. The CDR3 totals 15 residues. CDR3 coding DNA: TGTGCCAGCAGCCAGGGACAGGCCTTCAATCAGCCCCAGCATTTT. Protein: CASSQGQAFNQPQHF.

The chain links TRBV4-2 to TRBJ2-3; possibly TRBD2 for D (7 bases). CDR1 and CDR2 (germline): LGHNA, YNFKEQ. Trimming took off 0 bases at V and 1 base at J, with 17 bases between the two ends. The CDR3 contains 18 residues. The CDR3 DNA reads as TGTGCCAGCAGCCAAGATTTAGCGGCGGGGGCGCGCACAGATACGCAGTATTTT. Translation gives CASSQDLAAGARTDTQYF.

The chain couples TRBV5-5 to TRBJ1-5, with D possibly TRBD1 on 6 matching bases. Germline CDR1 is SGHKS and CDR2 is YYEKEE (reference sequence). The CDR3 consists of 13 residues. Trimming removed 2 bases at V and 7 bases at J, with 10 bases between. For the CDR3, the DNA is TGTGCCAGCAGCTTAGGGGGGGGACAGCCCCAGCATTTT. Its protein is CASSLGGGQPQHF.

The chain has TRBV7-9 and TRBJ2-2; TRBD1 aligns across 9 bases. This CDR3 has 17 residues. The germline V gene has CDR1 SEHNR and CDR2 FQNEAQ (reference sequence). The J segment lost 4 bases and the V segment lost 5 bases, leaving 11 bases of the junction unmatched. The CDR3 region is CASSQGQGFQITGELFF. The CDR3 DNA follows: TGTGCCAGCAGCCAAGGACAGGGGTTTCAGATCACCGGGGAGCTGTTTTTT.

The gene calls are TRBV5-1 and TRBJ1-5; TRBD1 agrees at 9 bases. This CDR3 contains 15 residues. Germline V gene sequence: CDR1 SGHRS, CDR2 YFSETQ. The V segment lost 3 bases and the J segment 5 bases; nucleotides outside the gene matches: 6. CDR3 bases: TGCGCCAGCAGCTGGACAGGGGATGCTCATCAGCCCCAGCATTTT. Translation gives CASSWTGDAHQPQHF.

The chain is built from TRBV6-5 and TRBJ1-2; TRBD1 aligns across 8 bases. V was clipped by 7 bases and J by 0 bases; unmatched bases: 1. This CDR3 has 13 residues. Per the germline V gene, CDR1 is MNHEY and CDR2 is SVGAGI. The CDR3 nucleotides read TGTGCCAGCAAGACAGGGGCTAACTATGGCTACACCTTC. Translation: CASKTGANYGYTF.

This chain joins TRBV23-1 and TRBJ2-5; D gene uncertain. TRBV23-1 is treated as an ORF (open reading frame) with a function not yet certain. Between the trimmed V and J ends, which lost 9 bases and 4 bases, there was a span of 6 bases. This CDR3 has 10 residues. CDR3 in amino acids: CASGGETQYF. The DNA of the CDR3 is TGCGCCAGTGGCGGAGAGACCCAGTACTTC.

The chain carries TRBV5-1 and TRBJ2-1; TRBD2 might be the D (6 bases). This CDR3 is built from 13 residues. Between the trimmed V and J ends, which lost 0 bases and 8 bases, there was a span of 9 bases. CDR1 and CDR2 (germline): SGHRS, YFSETQ. This CDR3 reads CASSLGRGDEQFF. Written as DNA, the CDR3 is TGCGCCAGCAGCTTGGGGCGGGGTGATGAGCAGTTCTTC. Using reference TRBV5-1 and TRBJ2-1 for the parts outside the CDR3, the full variable domain is KAGVTQTPRYLIKTRGQQVTLSCSPISGHRSVSWYQQTPGQGLQFLFEYFSETQRNKGNFPGRFSGRQFSNSRSEMNVSTLELGDSALYLCASSLGRGDEQFFGPGTRLTVL.

Comment on this clone: The junction departs from germline at one end; a sequencing error may be responsible. The rearrangement joins TRBV3-1 (or the pseudogene TRBV3-2) to TRBJ2-4; D unclear. Germline lookup yields CDR1 LGHDT and CDR2 YNNKEL (reference sequence). This CDR3 has 14 residues. CDR3 coding DNA: TGTGCCAGCAGCCCCTCGGAGAAAGGCGGTTCCCACCACTTC. Protein sequence: CASSPSEKGGSHHF.

This chain connects TRBV24-1 to TRBJ2-3; D possibly corresponds to TRBD2 (6 bases). This CDR3 comprises 17 residues. Trimming left V 3 bases short and J 2 bases short, with 17 bases between. The germline V gene has CDR1 KGHDR and CDR2 SFDVKD. CDR3 nucleotide sequence: TGTGCCACCAGTGATAGACGATCTGGCGGGACCACAGATACGCAGTATTTT. This sequence encodes CATSDRRSGGTTDTQYF.

This clone was detected only a few times. This chain joins TRBV19 and TRBJ1-1, with D tentatively TRBD1 (6 bases). The CDR3 sequence is 15 residues long. Trimming removed 1 base at V and 1 base at J, with 10 bases between. Germline lookup yields CDR1 LNHDA and CDR2 SQIVND (reference sequence). CDR3 nucleotide sequence: TGTGCCAGTAGTATAGGACAGGCGACGAACACTGAAGCTTTCTTT. Protein product: CASSIGQATNTEAFF.

DNA of the CDR3: TGCGCCAGCAGCTTGGCCCTCTCGGACAGGGTGCGTTGGTACGAGCAGTACTTC. Translation gives CASSLALSDRVRWYEQYF. The V call is TRBV5-1, the J call TRBJ2-7, with TRBD1 identical over 8 bases. The CDR3 runs to 18 residues. With 0 bases clipped from V and 4 bases from J, the junction kept 15 bases outside the gene matches. From germline, CDR1 is SGHRS and CDR2 YFSETQ.

The chain employs TRBV3-1 (or the pseudogene TRBV3-2) and TRBJ1-1; 10 nucleotides match TRBD1. Trimming took 4 bases from V and 8 from J; bases not matched to a gene: 13. The CDR3 sequence is 16 residues long. Per the germline V gene, CDR1 is LGHDT and CDR2 is YNNKEL (reference sequence). CDR3 sequence: CASSRILTGGPQEAFF. The CDR3 nucleotides read TGTGCCAGCAGCCGAATTTTGACAGGGGGCCCTCAAGAAGCTTTCTTT.

The CDR3 sequence: CATSRVTSGNTGELFF. CDR3 nucleotides: TGTGCCACCAGCAGAGTCACTAGCGGAAACACCGGGGAGCTGTTTTTT. The chain joins TRBV15 to TRBJ2-2, with 8 bases matching TRBD2. CDR1 and CDR2 from the germline V gene are LNHNV and YYDKDF (reference sequence). V was clipped by 1 base and J by 2 bases; unmatched bases: 3. The CDR3 consists of 16 residues.

This clone was picked up a small number of times. V and J are TRBV27 and TRBJ2-1; TRBD2 agrees at 7 bases. This CDR3 has 14 residues. Germline CDR1 is MNHEY and CDR2 is SMNVEV (reference sequence). V shed 5 bases, J shed 6 bases, and the junction held 7 bases outside the gene matches. CDR3 coding DNA: TGTGCCAGCAGTCCTTTGGGGGGGACCAATGAGCAGTTCTTC. The encoded protein is CASSPLGGTNEQFF.

This clone was counted between two and nine times. The chain links TRBV27 to TRBJ2-5, with 8 bases that match TRBD2. This CDR3 region has 17 residues. In germline, CDR1 is MNHEY, CDR2 SMNVEV (reference sequence). The V segment lost 0 bases and the J segment 5 bases; nucleotides outside the gene matches: 11. CDR3 bases: TGTGCCAGCAGTTTATCAAGTTTAGGGCGGGGGGTTGAGACCCAGTACTTC. It is translated as CASSLSSLGRGVETQYF.

This sequence joins TRBV6-1 and TRBJ1-2, with TRBD1 identical over 7 bases. The CDR3 is 16 residues long. Trimming removed 2 bases from V and 0 bases from J; junction bases left unmatched: 6. Germline CDR1 reads MNHNS; CDR2 reads SASEGT. Written as DNA, the CDR3 is TGTGCCAGCAGTGAAACAGGGACAGCCTCTAACTATGGCTACACCTTC. This gives the protein CASSETGTASNYGYTF.

A single count supports this clone. The rearrangement links TRBV5-4 to TRBJ1-4, with D tentatively TRBD1 (6 bases). Looked up from germline, CDR1 is SGHNT and CDR2 is YYREEE (reference sequence). V lost 1 base, J lost 8 bases, and 18 bases lay in between. The length of the CDR3 is 16 residues. CDR3 sequence (DNA): TGTGCCAGCAGCTTGCGTGTCGGGGGGGGCCGGGAAAAACTGTTTTTT. Protein product: CASSLRVGGGREKLFF.

Details on this clone: One junction end disagrees with the germline gene, perhaps due to a read error. The rearrangement links TRBV11-3 to TRBJ1-1, with D tentatively TRBD1 (5 bases). Per the germline V gene, CDR1 is SGHNT and CDR2 is YENEEA. This CDR3 spans 12 amino acids. CDR3 coding DNA: TGTGCCAGCAGCTCGACAGACACCGAAGCTTTCTTT. Translating gives CASSSTDTEAFF.

The gene calls are TRBV6-4 and TRBJ2-3; 7 bases fit TRBD1. The CDR3 spans 15 residues. Germline values: CDR1 MRHNA, CDR2 SNTAGT. Losses at the gene ends were 3 bases for V and 3 bases for J; bases not matched to a gene: 6. CDR3 nucleotide sequence: TGTGCCAGCAGTGATCGAGACAGGGCAACAGATACGCAGTATTTT. This encodes CASSDRDRATDTQYF.

V and J are TRBV3-1 (or the pseudogene TRBV3-2) and TRBJ2-7, with a tentative D call TRBD1 (5 bases). This CDR3 has 13 amino acids. The germline V gene has CDR1 LGHDT and CDR2 YNNKEL (reference sequence). The germline V and J ends were trimmed by 0 bases and 6 bases, with 9 bases remaining between them. In nucleotides, the CDR3 is TGTGCCAGCAGCCAAGATCGACAGCGCGAGCAGTACTTC. As protein: CASSQDRQREQYF.

V and J are TRBV3-1 (or the pseudogene TRBV3-2) and TRBJ1-1; no firm D call. The CDR3 contains 16 residues. Germline CDR1 reads LGHDT; CDR2 reads YNNKEL (reference sequence). Trimming took 0 bases from V and 0 from J, leaving 11 bases between them. CDR3 in amino acids: CASSQEVTDMNTEAFF. DNA for the CDR3: TGTGCCAGCAGCCAAGAAGTCACAGATATGAACACTGAAGCTTTCTTT.

The chain joins TRBV28 to TRBJ1-3; TRBD1 is a possible D gene (5 bases). CDR1 and CDR2 (germline): MDHEN, SYDVKM. Trimming took off 2 bases at V and 4 bases at J, with 12 bases between the two ends. The CDR3 has 15 amino acids. The CDR3 sequence: CASSLGGITGNTIYF. The CDR3 DNA is TGTGCCAGCAGTTTAGGGGGGATCACCGGAAACACCATATATTTT.